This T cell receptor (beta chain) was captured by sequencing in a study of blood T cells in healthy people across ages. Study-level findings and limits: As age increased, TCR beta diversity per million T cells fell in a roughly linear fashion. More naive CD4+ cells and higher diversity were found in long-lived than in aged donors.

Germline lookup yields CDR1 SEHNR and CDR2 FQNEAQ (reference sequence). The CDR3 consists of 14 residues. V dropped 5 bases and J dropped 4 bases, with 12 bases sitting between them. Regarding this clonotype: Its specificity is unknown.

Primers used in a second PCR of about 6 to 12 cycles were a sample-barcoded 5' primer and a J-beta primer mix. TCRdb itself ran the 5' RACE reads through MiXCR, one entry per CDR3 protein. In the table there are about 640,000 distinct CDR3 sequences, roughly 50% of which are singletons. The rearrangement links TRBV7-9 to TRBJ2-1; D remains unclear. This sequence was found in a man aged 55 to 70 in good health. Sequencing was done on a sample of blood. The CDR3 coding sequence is TGTGCCAGCAGCCCGCCTCCGGATTACAATGAGCAGTTCTTC. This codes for CASSPPPDYNEQFF.